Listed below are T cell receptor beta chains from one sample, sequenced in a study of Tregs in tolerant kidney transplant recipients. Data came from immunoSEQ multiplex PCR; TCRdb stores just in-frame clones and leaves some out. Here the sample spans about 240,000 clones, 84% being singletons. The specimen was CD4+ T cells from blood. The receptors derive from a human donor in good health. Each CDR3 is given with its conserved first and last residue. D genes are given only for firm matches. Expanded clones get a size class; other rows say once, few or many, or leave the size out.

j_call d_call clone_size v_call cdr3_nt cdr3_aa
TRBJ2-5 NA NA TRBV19 TGTGCCAGTAGTAATTCAGGATCAGAGACCCAGTACTTC CASSNSGSETQYF
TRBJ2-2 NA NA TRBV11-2 TGTGCCAGCAGCTTAGGTCCGGGGAGCACCGGGGAGCTGTTTTTT CASSLGPGSTGELFF
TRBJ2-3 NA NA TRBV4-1 TGCGCCAGCAGTCGGCTAGGAATGGGGGATACGCAGTATTTT CASSRLGMGDTQYF
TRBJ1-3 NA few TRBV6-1 TGTGCCAGCAACGGGGGGTATTATGGAAACACCATATATTTT CASNGGYYGNTIYF
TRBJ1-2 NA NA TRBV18 TGTGCCAGCTCACCAATCTCGGTCAGGGGTCCTAACTATGGCTACACCTTC CASSPISVRGPNYGYTF
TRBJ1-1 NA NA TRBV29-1 TGCAGCACCCGGACTATGAACACTGAAGCTTTCTTT CSTRTMNTEAFF
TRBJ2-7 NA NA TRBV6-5 TGTGCCAGCAGGCCCGGTCCAGGTCACTACGAGCAGTACTTC CASRPGPGHYEQYF
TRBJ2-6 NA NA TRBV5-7 TGTGCCAGCAGCTTGGACAGCTCTGGGGCCAACGTCCTGACTTTC CASSLDSSGANVLTF
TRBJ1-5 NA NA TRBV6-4 TGTGCCAGCAGCCCCAGGGGTAATCAGCCCCAGCATTTT CASSPRGNQPQHF
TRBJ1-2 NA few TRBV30 TGTGCCTGGATTCCCGGGGGGCAGCTCCTTAACCCGGGGGGCTACACCTTC CAWIPGGQLLNPGGYTF
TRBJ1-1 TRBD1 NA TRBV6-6 TGTGCCAGCCTCGGGACAGGGGTGAACACTGAAGCTTTCTTT CASLGTGVNTEAFF
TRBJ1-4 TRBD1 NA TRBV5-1 TGCGCCAGCAGCTTGGGCAGGGGGAATGAAAAACTGTTTTTT CASSLGRGNEKLFF
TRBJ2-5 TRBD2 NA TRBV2 TGTGCCAGCAGTGGGACTAGCGCGTACCAAGAGACCCAGTACTTC CASSGTSAYQETQYF
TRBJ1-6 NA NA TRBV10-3 TGTGCCATCAGTGATGAACAGGGTAATTCACCCCTCCACTTT CAISDEQGNSPLHF
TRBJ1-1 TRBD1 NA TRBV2 TGTGCCAGTCTACAGGGGTGGGGTACTGAAGCTTTCTTT CASLQGWGTEAFF